This T cell receptor (beta chain) was found in a study of cytomegalovirus exposure and HLA in healthy donors. Study-wide findings and caveats: In vitro confirmation showed three CMV-associated chains to be CMV antigen specific.

For this clone: As yet, its antigen is unknown.

The study ran its PCR with 60 Vbeta and 13 Jbeta primers. Sequencing used immunoSEQ multiplex PCR; TCRdb keeps in-frame clones, though not all of them. The table shows 150,000 to 200,000 clones, with just under 80% occurring only once. V gave up 0 bases and J gave up 4 bases; unmatched junction bases: 12. From germline, CDR1 is GTSNPN and CDR2 SVGIG (reference sequence). The CDR3 has 16 amino acids. The sequenced sample was PBMCs. The sequence was collected from a man between 18 and 35 years old in good health and CMV-seropositive. The chain recombines TRBV30 with TRBJ2-7; TRBD2 agrees at 7 bases. Here the CDR3 DNA reads TGTGCCTGGAGTGTATATCGGGGAGCGGGATATTACGAGCAGTACTTC. As protein: CAWSVYRGAGYYEQYF.